Listed below are T cell receptor beta chains from one sample, sequenced in a study of cytomegalovirus exposure and HLA in healthy donors. Libraries were prepared by immunoSEQ multiplex PCR; TCRdb keeps only in-frame clonotypes and omits some of them. The data contain 150,000 to 200,000 clones, approximately 83% of them singletons. The sample comprised PBMCs. The receptors were sampled from a man between 18 and 29 years old in good health and CMV-seropositive. CDR3s include the opening cysteine and the closing phenylalanine or tryptophan. A D gene is named only where the DNA matches it firmly. Clone size appears in some rows only: once, few, many, or a class for an expanded clone.

J gene: TRBJ1-5; V gene: TRBV30; clone size: -; D gene: -; CDR3 DNA: TGTACCTGGTCGGCCGGGGGGGCGGAACAGCCCCAGCATTTT; CDR3 protein: CTWSAGGAEQPQHF
J gene: TRBJ1-2; V gene: TRBV2; clone size: once; D gene: -; CDR3 DNA: TGTGCCAGGAACGGGTTGGACTATGGCTACACCTTC; CDR3 protein: CARNGLDYGYTF
J gene: TRBJ2-4; V gene: TRBV5-1; clone size: -; D gene: -; CDR3 DNA: TGCGCCAGCAGCGACGAGGCGGGACAGCAAGCCATTCAGTACTTC; CDR3 protein: CASSDEAGQQAIQYF
J gene: TRBJ1-4; V gene: TRBV15; clone size: -; D gene: -; CDR3 DNA: TGTGCCACCAGCAGAGAAACAGCAACTAATGAAAAACTGTTTTTT; CDR3 protein: CATSRETATNEKLFF
J gene: TRBJ2-7; V gene: TRBV9; clone size: -; D gene: -; CDR3 DNA: TGTGCCAGCTCTTTGCAGGGGAGCTCCTACGAGCAGTACTTC; CDR3 protein: CASSLQGSSYEQYF
J gene: TRBJ2-2; V gene: TRBV19; clone size: -; D gene: TRBD1; CDR3 DNA: TGTGCCAGTAGGGGGACAGGGTCGTTGGCCACCGGGGAGCTGTTTTTT; CDR3 protein: CASRGTGSLATGELFF
J gene: TRBJ2-5; V gene: TRBV4-1; clone size: -; D gene: -; CDR3 DNA: TGCGCCAGCAGCCAAGCTAGCTCACCAGAGACCCAGTACTTC; CDR3 protein: CASSQASSPETQYF
J gene: TRBJ1-2; V gene: TRBV18; clone size: once; D gene: TRBD1; CDR3 DNA: TGTGCCAGCTCACCACTGGACAGGGAATATGGCTACACCTTC; CDR3 protein: CASSPLDREYGYTF
J gene: TRBJ1-4; V gene: TRBV19; clone size: few; D gene: TRBD1; CDR3 DNA: TGTGCCAGTAGTACTACAGGGGTTCGGGAAAAACTGTTTTTT; CDR3 protein: CASSTTGVREKLFF
J gene: TRBJ2-1; V gene: TRBV29-1; clone size: -; D gene: -; CDR3 DNA: TGCAGCGGTCAACAGGGAGTTCACTACAATGAGCAGTTCTTC; CDR3 protein: CSGQQGVHYNEQFF
J gene: TRBJ2-7; V gene: TRBV30; clone size: -; D gene: TRBD1; CDR3 DNA: TGTGCCTCCCTGGGACAGGGAACCTACGAGCAGTACTTC; CDR3 protein: CASLGQGTYEQYF
J gene: TRBJ1-3; V gene: TRBV28; clone size: -; D gene: -; CDR3 DNA: TGTGCCAGCAGGCGACAGGACGCTGGAAACACCATATATTTT; CDR3 protein: CASRRQDAGNTIYF
J gene: TRBJ2-7; V gene: TRBV5-1; clone size: -; D gene: -; CDR3 DNA: TGCGCCAGCAGCTTGGGGGGAGTCATACCCTACGAGCAGTACTTC; CDR3 protein: CASSLGGVIPYEQYF
J gene: TRBJ1-3; V gene: TRBV2; clone size: few; D gene: -; CDR3 DNA: TGTGCCAGCGGATCGGGACACCCCTCTGGAAACACCATATATTTT; CDR3 protein: CASGSGHPSGNTIYF
J gene: TRBJ1-2; V gene: TRBV5-6; clone size: once; D gene: -; CDR3 DNA: TGTGCCAGCAGCTTGAGGCGCACGGGGGATGGCTACACCTTC; CDR3 protein: CASSLRRTGDGYTF
J gene: TRBJ2-2; V gene: TRBV6-4; clone size: -; D gene: TRBD1; CDR3 DNA: TGTGCCAGCAGTGACGTGACAGGGTTCGGGGAGCTGTTTTTT; CDR3 protein: CASSDVTGFGELFF
J gene: TRBJ2-1; V gene: TRBV5-4; clone size: -; D gene: -; CDR3 DNA: TGTGCCAGCAGCCCCCTAGAAGTCAACAATGAGCAGTTCTTC; CDR3 protein: CASSPLEVNNEQFF
J gene: TRBJ1-1; V gene: TRBV5-8; clone size: -; D gene: TRBD1; CDR3 DNA: TGTGCCAGCAGCTTGGTAGGGTCGACAGGGTTTAACACTGAAGCTTTCTTT; CDR3 protein: CASSLVGSTGFNTEAFF
J gene: TRBJ2-5; V gene: TRBV5-1; clone size: -; D gene: -; CDR3 DNA: TGCGCCAGCAGCTACGTCTCTATACAAGAGACCCAGTACTTC; CDR3 protein: CASSYVSIQETQYF
J gene: TRBJ2-5; V gene: TRBV5-1; clone size: -; D gene: -; CDR3 DNA: TGCGCCAGCACGCCACGAGGGGGTTTCCAAGAGACCCAGTACTTC; CDR3 protein: CASTPRGGFQETQYF
J gene: TRBJ2-5; V gene: TRBV27; clone size: -; D gene: -; CDR3 DNA: TGTGCCAGCAGTCCCGACCCCCTTTTCGCGGGGGCTTTATACCTGCCGGGGGAGACCCAGTACTTC; CDR3 protein: CASSPDPLFAGALYLPGETQYF
J gene: TRBJ2-7; V gene: TRBV6-5; clone size: -; D gene: -; CDR3 DNA: TGTGCCAGCAGTTACTCGAGGCAGGGCTACGAGCAGTACTTC; CDR3 protein: CASSYSRQGYEQYF
J gene: TRBJ1-1; V gene: TRBV5-1; clone size: few; D gene: -; CDR3 DNA: TGCGCCAGCAGCCCGGGATCTTTCCCAGACACTGAAGCTTTCTTT; CDR3 protein: CASSPGSFPDTEAFF
J gene: TRBJ2-7; V gene: TRBV6-5; clone size: -; D gene: -; CDR3 DNA: TGTGCCAGCAGTTCCGGGAACTCCTACGAGCAGTACTTC; CDR3 protein: CASSSGNSYEQYF
J gene: TRBJ2-7; V gene: TRBV5-1; clone size: -; D gene: TRBD2; CDR3 DNA: TGCGCCAGCAGCTTGGCTAGCGGGGGCGGTTACTCCTACGAGCAGTACTTC; CDR3 protein: CASSLASGGGYSYEQYF
J gene: TRBJ2-3; V gene: TRBV10-3; clone size: -; D gene: TRBD1; CDR3 DNA: TGTGCCATCAGTGAGTTTCCAGGGACAGGGAGCACAGATACGCAGTATTTT; CDR3 protein: CAISEFPGTGSTDTQYF
J gene: TRBJ1-4; V gene: TRBV14; clone size: -; D gene: -; CDR3 DNA: TGTGCCAGCAGCCAAGAGCGTCATGCAACTAATGAAAAACTGTTTTTT; CDR3 protein: CASSQERHATNEKLFF
J gene: TRBJ2-5; V gene: TRBV30; clone size: -; D gene: -; CDR3 DNA: TGTGCCTGGGACTACCAAGAGACCCAGTACTTC; CDR3 protein: CAWDYQETQYF
J gene: TRBJ1-5; V gene: TRBV4-3; clone size: -; D gene: -; CDR3 DNA: TGCGCCAGCAGCCAAGATGGGCAAAATAGCAATCAGCCCCAGCATTTT; CDR3 protein: CASSQDGQNSNQPQHF
J gene: TRBJ2-5; V gene: TRBV6-5; clone size: once; D gene: TRBD2; CDR3 DNA: TGTGCCAGCAGTTACGCGCTAGCGGTTAAAGAGACCCAGTACTTC; CDR3 protein: CASSYALAVKETQYF
J gene: TRBJ2-3; V gene: TRBV6-6; clone size: -; D gene: TRBD1; CDR3 DNA: TGTGCCAGCAGTAACCCCTCACAGGGGGCGGATACGCAGTATTTT; CDR3 protein: CASSNPSQGADTQYF
J gene: TRBJ2-7; V gene: TRBV7-9; clone size: -; D gene: -; CDR3 DNA: TGTGCCAGCGGCAGGGCGGATGGCTACGAGCAGTACTTC; CDR3 protein: CASGRADGYEQYF
J gene: TRBJ2-5; V gene: TRBV5-6; clone size: -; D gene: TRBD1; CDR3 DNA: TGTGCCAGCAGCTCCTCGACAGGGGGGCAGACCCAGTACTTC; CDR3 protein: CASSSSTGGQTQYF
J gene: TRBJ2-7; V gene: TRBV4-1; clone size: -; D gene: -; CDR3 DNA: TGCGCCAGCAGCCCGCACACCAGCTCGGGAAACGAGCAGTACTTC; CDR3 protein: CASSPHTSSGNEQYF
J gene: TRBJ1-6; V gene: TRBV21-1; clone size: -; D gene: -; CDR3 DNA: TGTGCCAGCAGCAAAGTGGGGGGATCATCGAATTCACCCCTCCACTTT; CDR3 protein: CASSKVGGSSNSPLHF
J gene: TRBJ2-1; V gene: TRBV5-1; clone size: -; D gene: TRBD2; CDR3 DNA: TGCGCCAGCAGCACTAGCGGGGGGGTCAATGAGCAGTTCTTC; CDR3 protein: CASSTSGGVNEQFF
J gene: TRBJ2-7; V gene: TRBV5-4; clone size: -; D gene: TRBD2; CDR3 DNA: TGTGCCAGCAGCCCTGGACTAGCGGGGGCCACTGTTCCTCCCGAGCAGTACTTC; CDR3 protein: CASSPGLAGATVPPEQYF
J gene: TRBJ1-3; V gene: TRBV6-5; clone size: few; D gene: -; CDR3 DNA: TGTGCCAGCACCCAGGGAAACACCATATATTTT; CDR3 protein: CASTQGNTIYF
J gene: TRBJ1-1; V gene: TRBV5-6; clone size: few; D gene: -; CDR3 DNA: TGTGCCAGCAGCTTTGCGACAGCCGCGATGAACACTGAAGCTTTCTTT; CDR3 protein: CASSFATAAMNTEAFF
J gene: TRBJ1-1; V gene: TRBV19; clone size: few; D gene: TRBD1; CDR3 DNA: TGTGCCAGTAGCCGACGGACAGGCTCGAACACTGAAGCTTTCTTT; CDR3 protein: CASSRRTGSNTEAFF
J gene: TRBJ2-3; V gene: TRBV25-1; clone size: -; D gene: TRBD1; CDR3 DNA: TGTGCCAGCAGTGACTGGGGACAGCTCACAGATACGCAGTATTTT; CDR3 protein: CASSDWGQLTDTQYF
J gene: TRBJ2-7; V gene: TRBV7-9; clone size: -; D gene: -; CDR3 DNA: TGTGCCAGCAGCTTCCTCTACGAGCAGTACTTC; CDR3 protein: CASSFLYEQYF
J gene: TRBJ1-1; V gene: TRBV5-1; clone size: -; D gene: -; CDR3 DNA: TGCGCCAGCAGCTTAGGTGGGAGGGGGGACACTGAAGCTTTCTTT; CDR3 protein: CASSLGGRGDTEAFF
J gene: TRBJ1-2; V gene: TRBV2; clone size: -; D gene: -; CDR3 DNA: TGTGCCAGCAGTGACCTGGGAGTGAACTATGGCTACACCTTC; CDR3 protein: CASSDLGVNYGYTF
J gene: TRBJ2-1; V gene: TRBV7-9; clone size: -; D gene: -; CDR3 DNA: TGTGCCAGCAGGGACTCCCGGGGTTGGGATGAGCAGTTCTTC; CDR3 protein: CASRDSRGWDEQFF
J gene: TRBJ2-7; V gene: TRBV7-2; clone size: once; D gene: -; CDR3 DNA: TGTGCCAGCAGCTTAGTTAACAGACACTACGAGCAGTACTTC; CDR3 protein: CASSLVNRHYEQYF